A selection of T cell receptor beta chains follows, all from one sample in a study of shared clonotypes between healthy human individuals. Repertoires were generated with immunoSEQ multiplex PCR, while TCRdb's copy carries only in-frame clones and drops some. The table has roughly 2.4 million clones, approximately 95% seen once; the top ten hold over 0.1%. The source material was naive CD4+ T cells sorted from blood. Receptors originate from a man between 18 and 35 years old in good health. Each CDR3 is given with its conserved first and last residue. The D gene is left open where the match is weak. The size of a clone is reported for some rows only, either as once, few or many, or as a class for expanded clones.

clone size: .; D gene: TRBD2; V gene: TRBV5-1; J gene: TRBJ2-7; CDR3 protein: CASSFGGTSYEQYF; CDR3 DNA: TGCGCCAGCAGCTTCGGGGGGACGTCCTACGAGCAGTACTTC
clone size: .; D gene: TRBD1; V gene: TRBV15; J gene: TRBJ2-2; CDR3 protein: CATSSPDRGVTGELFF; CDR3 DNA: TGTGCCACCAGCAGTCCCGACAGGGGAGTAACCGGGGAGCTGTTTTTT
clone size: .; D gene: .; V gene: TRBV30; J gene: TRBJ1-2; CDR3 protein: CAWSDYRASANYGYTF; CDR3 DNA: TGTGCCTGGAGTGATTACAGGGCATCAGCTAACTATGGCTACACCTTC
clone size: .; D gene: .; V gene: TRBV10-2; J gene: TRBJ2-2; CDR3 protein: CASGTPNTGELFF; CDR3 DNA: TGCGCCAGCGGGACACCGAACACCGGGGAGCTGTTTTTT
clone size: .; D gene: .; V gene: TRBV11-2; J gene: TRBJ2-2; CDR3 protein: CASSLEWNTGELFF; CDR3 DNA: TGTGCCAGCAGCTTAGAGTGGAACACCGGGGAGCTGTTTTTT
clone size: .; D gene: TRBD2; V gene: TRBV5-6; J gene: TRBJ2-1; CDR3 protein: CASSSGLAGASYNEQFF; CDR3 DNA: TGTGCCAGCAGCTCAGGACTAGCGGGAGCGAGTTACAATGAGCAGTTCTTC
clone size: .; D gene: TRBD1; V gene: TRBV6-5; J gene: TRBJ1-1; CDR3 protein: CASGQGVEAFF; CDR3 DNA: TGTGCCAGCGGACAGGGCGTTGAAGCTTTCTTT
clone size: once; D gene: .; V gene: TRBV7-2; J gene: TRBJ1-1; CDR3 protein: CASSLEGLNTEAFF; CDR3 DNA: TGTGCCAGCAGCTTAGAAGGTCTGAACACTGAAGCTTTCTTT
clone size: .; D gene: .; V gene: TRBV5-4; J gene: TRBJ2-1; CDR3 protein: CASSLWSGGVRQNEQFF; CDR3 DNA: TGTGCCAGCAGCTTGTGGTCGGGTGGAGTCAGACAAAATGAGCAGTTCTTC
clone size: .; D gene: TRBD1; V gene: TRBV5-1; J gene: TRBJ1-3; CDR3 protein: CATTQGPGNTIYF; CDR3 DNA: TGCGCCACGACACAGGGGCCGGGAAACACCATATATTTT
clone size: once; D gene: .; V gene: TRBV10-2; J gene: TRBJ2-7; CDR3 protein: CASSVRTAYEQYF; CDR3 DNA: TGCGCCAGCAGTGTTCGCACCGCCTACGAGCAGTACTTC
clone size: .; D gene: .; V gene: TRBV4-1; J gene: TRBJ2-1; CDR3 protein: CASSNWDYNEQFF; CDR3 DNA: TGCGCCAGCAGCAACTGGGACTACAATGAGCAGTTCTTC
clone size: .; D gene: .; V gene: TRBV29-1; J gene: TRBJ2-2; CDR3 protein: CSVTRPPGELFF; CDR3 DNA: TGCAGCGTTACACGTCCCCCCGGGGAGCTGTTTTTT
clone size: .; D gene: .; V gene: TRBV7-9; J gene: TRBJ2-7; CDR3 protein: CASSLAPPAAYEQYF; CDR3 DNA: TGTGCCAGCAGCTTAGCGCCCCCGGCGGCCTACGAGCAGTACTTC
clone size: .; D gene: .; V gene: TRBV10-3; J gene: TRBJ2-5; CDR3 protein: CATRPGTGIETQYF; CDR3 DNA: TGTGCCACTCGTCCCGGGACTGGCATTGAGACCCAGTACTTC
clone size: .; D gene: TRBD1; V gene: TRBV4-3; J gene: TRBJ1-5; CDR3 protein: CASSQDLDRGSNQPQHF; CDR3 DNA: TGCGCCAGCAGCCAAGATCTGGACAGGGGTAGCAATCAGCCCCAGCATTTT
clone size: .; D gene: .; V gene: TRBV18; J gene: TRBJ2-7; CDR3 protein: CASSPGTSYEQYF; CDR3 DNA: TGTGCCAGCTCACCCGGGACTTCCTACGAGCAGTACTTC
clone size: .; D gene: .; V gene: TRBV6-5; J gene: TRBJ1-1; CDR3 protein: CASSYGQPNTEAFF; CDR3 DNA: TGTGCCAGCAGTTATGGACAGCCTAACACTGAAGCTTTCTTT
clone size: .; D gene: .; V gene: TRBV11-2; J gene: TRBJ1-2; CDR3 protein: CASSLDRLRNYGYTF; CDR3 DNA: TGTGCCAGCAGCCTCGACAGGCTGCGTAACTATGGCTACACCTTC
clone size: .; D gene: .; V gene: TRBV19; J gene: TRBJ1-1; CDR3 protein: CASSILGGNTEAFF; CDR3 DNA: TGTGCCAGTAGTATTTTGGGCGGAAACACTGAAGCTTTCTTT
clone size: .; D gene: .; V gene: TRBV6-1; J gene: TRBJ1-1; CDR3 protein: CASSEARGWWTEAFF; CDR3 DNA: TGTGCCAGCAGTGAAGCACGGGGTTGGTGGACTGAAGCTTTCTTT
clone size: .; D gene: .; V gene: TRBV7-2; J gene: TRBJ2-2; CDR3 protein: CASSLASGNTGELFF; CDR3 DNA: TGTGCCAGCAGCTTAGCGAGCGGAAACACCGGGGAGCTGTTTTTT
clone size: .; D gene: .; V gene: TRBV7-9; J gene: TRBJ2-3; CDR3 protein: CASSFSTGIKRGGTDTQYF; CDR3 DNA: TGTGCCAGCAGCTTCTCGACAGGGATAAAGCGGGGCGGCACAGATACGCAGTATTTT
clone size: .; D gene: .; V gene: TRBV5-1; J gene: TRBJ1-3; CDR3 protein: CASSLTTGPGNTIYF; CDR3 DNA: TGCGCCAGCAGCCTCACCACAGGTCCTGGAAACACCATATATTTT
clone size: .; D gene: TRBD2; V gene: TRBV20-1; J gene: TRBJ2-7; CDR3 protein: CSAGTSDEQYF; CDR3 DNA: TGCAGTGCCGGGACTAGCGACGAGCAGTACTTC
clone size: .; D gene: .; V gene: TRBV6-1; J gene: TRBJ2-5; CDR3 protein: CASSGRTSETQYF; CDR3 DNA: TGTGCCAGCAGTGGGCGGACGTCTGAGACCCAGTACTTC
clone size: .; D gene: .; V gene: TRBV5-1; J gene: TRBJ2-3; CDR3 protein: CASSKSGASTDTQYF; CDR3 DNA: TGCGCCAGCAGCAAATCGGGGGCCAGCACAGATACGCAGTATTTT
clone size: .; D gene: TRBD1; V gene: TRBV6-5; J gene: TRBJ2-7; CDR3 protein: CASSSGQVAYEQYF; CDR3 DNA: TGTGCCAGCAGCTCAGGACAGGTCGCCTACGAGCAGTACTTC
clone size: .; D gene: .; V gene: TRBV11-2; J gene: TRBJ1-4; CDR3 protein: CASSLESGRTNEKLFF; CDR3 DNA: TGTGCCAGCAGCTTAGAATCGGGGCGGACTAATGAAAAACTGTTTTTT
clone size: .; D gene: TRBD1; V gene: TRBV6-5; J gene: TRBJ2-1; CDR3 protein: CASSPHGQGNEQFF; CDR3 DNA: TGTGCCAGCAGTCCACACGGACAGGGTAATGAGCAGTTCTTC
clone size: .; D gene: .; V gene: TRBV6-5; J gene: TRBJ1-2; CDR3 protein: CASGSSYGDNYGYTF; CDR3 DNA: TGTGCCAGCGGATCCTCTTACGGGGATAACTATGGCTACACCTTC
clone size: .; D gene: .; V gene: TRBV5-4; J gene: TRBJ2-3; CDR3 protein: CASSLAGGDTQYF; CDR3 DNA: TGTGCCAGCAGCTTGGCTGGCGGAGATACGCAGTATTTT
clone size: .; D gene: TRBD1; V gene: TRBV27; J gene: TRBJ1-1; CDR3 protein: CASSLTAGGNTEAFF; CDR3 DNA: TGTGCCAGCAGTTTAACGGCAGGGGGCAACACTGAAGCTTTCTTT
clone size: .; D gene: TRBD1; V gene: TRBV15; J gene: TRBJ1-5; CDR3 protein: CATREGQLNSNQPQHF; CDR3 DNA: TGTGCCACCAGGGAGGGACAGCTCAATAGCAATCAGCCCCAGCATTTT
clone size: .; D gene: TRBD1; V gene: TRBV4-3; J gene: TRBJ2-5; CDR3 protein: CASSQGMTGKETQYF; CDR3 DNA: TGCGCCAGCAGCCAAGGCATGACAGGGAAAGAGACCCAGTACTTC
clone size: .; D gene: TRBD1; V gene: TRBV6-6; J gene: TRBJ1-5; CDR3 protein: CASSYQGQHSNQPQHF; CDR3 DNA: TGTGCCAGCAGTTACCAGGGACAGCATAGCAATCAGCCCCAGCATTTT
clone size: .; D gene: .; V gene: TRBV5-1; J gene: TRBJ2-1; CDR3 protein: CASSLAGTASYNEQFF; CDR3 DNA: TGCGCCAGCAGCTTGGCCGGGACTGCCTCCTACAATGAGCAGTTCTTC
clone size: .; D gene: .; V gene: TRBV27; J gene: TRBJ2-7; CDR3 protein: CASSPLQFYEQYF; CDR3 DNA: TGTGCCAGCAGTCCCTTACAGTTCTACGAGCAGTACTTC
clone size: .; D gene: .; V gene: TRBV11-3; J gene: TRBJ1-3; CDR3 protein: CASSASSGNTIYF; CDR3 DNA: TGTGCCAGCAGTGCGAGCTCTGGAAACACCATATATTTT
clone size: .; D gene: TRBD2; V gene: TRBV7-2; J gene: TRBJ2-7; CDR3 protein: CASRVAASGSYEQYF; CDR3 DNA: TGTGCCAGCCGAGTGGCGGCTAGCGGCTCCTACGAGCAGTACTTC
clone size: .; D gene: TRBD1; V gene: TRBV7-9; J gene: TRBJ1-4; CDR3 protein: CASSSGGGEKLFF; CDR3 DNA: TGTGCCAGCAGCTCAGGGGGAGGGGAAAAACTGTTTTTT
clone size: .; D gene: .; V gene: TRBV28; J gene: TRBJ1-5; CDR3 protein: CASSLPGDSPQHF; CDR3 DNA: TGTGCCAGCAGTTTGCCAGGGGATAGTCCCCAGCATTTT
clone size: .; D gene: TRBD1; V gene: TRBV7-9; J gene: TRBJ1-6; CDR3 protein: CASSLPGQGTSPLHF; CDR3 DNA: TGTGCCAGCAGCTTACCAGGACAGGGTACTTCACCCCTCCACTTT
clone size: .; D gene: .; V gene: TRBV2; J gene: TRBJ1-2; CDR3 protein: CASSGGSYGYTF; CDR3 DNA: TGTGCCAGCAGTGGGGGCTCCTATGGCTACACCTTC
clone size: .; D gene: .; V gene: TRBV5-4; J gene: TRBJ1-3; CDR3 protein: CASSLGHLSSGNTIYF; CDR3 DNA: TGTGCCAGCAGCTTGGGGCACCTAAGCTCTGGAAACACCATATATTTT
clone size: once; D gene: TRBD1; V gene: TRBV7-3; J gene: TRBJ1-2; CDR3 protein: CASSIAGGRAWTF; CDR3 DNA: TGTGCCAGCAGCATCGCAGGGGGCCGGGCGTGGACCTTC